This T cell receptor beta chain was sequenced during a study of T cells after posttransplantation cyclophosphamide. This clone was detected ten times or more. Data came from immunoSEQ multiplex PCR; TCRdb stores just in-frame clones and leaves some out. The repertoire has about 22,000 clones, none seen only once; the ten largest take 4% to 5.5%. Germline V gene sequence: CDR1 SGHTA, CDR2 FQGTGA. The CDR3 runs 17 residues. Trimming at V came to 3 bases and at J to 5 bases, leaving 10 bases not matched to a gene. The rearrangement uses TRBV7-3 and TRBJ2-3; 11 nucleotides match TRBD2. The clonotype originates from a woman between 45 and 60 years old in good health, CMV-negative, and a related stem cell transplant donor. Material for sequencing was PBMCs. The CDR3 nucleotides are TGTGCCAGCAGCTTGCTCAAGACTAGCGGGACGGGAGATACGCAGTATTTT. Translation: CASSLLKTSGTGDTQYF.